This T cell receptor beta chain was recorded in a study of blood T cell repertoires in COVID-19 (TCRdb year 2020). Looking at the study overall: Samples from collaborators originated in the United States, Italy and Spain and spanned both the acute and convalescent phases of COVID-19. Where available, HLA class I and class II types were obtained from metadata supplied by the sample provider rather than from assay-based typing. Sample metadata almost always included a de-identified subject ID, COVID-19 status, age in years and sex. The dataset comprised deeply sampled blood TCRbeta repertoires from subjects exposed to, actively infected with, or recovered from COVID-19. The prospective study material was composed of cDNA or gDNA derived from T cells, B-cell-depleted T cells, or PBMCs. The repertoires were made available in a free public database intended to serve as a resource for research on the immune response to SARS-CoV-2. The samples were drawn from the first 160 participants of the ongoing ImmuneRACE study and from over a thousand subjects provided by 6 global collaborators. The paper's findings and limits, for the study overall: How much clinical and demographic metadata was included differed by source and by participant, and the metadata was provided uncurated.

Based on the germline V gene, the CDR1 and CDR2 sequences are SGHRS and YFSETQ. V and J are trimmed by 3 bases and 0 bases, and the gene matches miss 14 bases of the junction. The CDR3 numbers 19 residues from cysteine through phenylalanine. The entry retains the CDR3 DNA only, 57 bases that are in frame from base 1. TCRbeta CDR3 regions were amplified from genomic DNA using the immunoSEQ Assay, a bias-controlled multiplex PCR. Under the source paper's analysis protocol: Within the assay, amplification of reference gene primers was used to estimate how many nucleated cells each sample contained. To quantify the absolute abundance of each unique TCRbeta CDR3 rearrangement, sequence reads were collapsed and filtered. For each sample, productive Simpson clonality was calculated by taking the square root of Simpson's diversity index across productive rearrangements. In its TCRdb copy, this immuneACCESS table keeps in-frame sequences only and misses some clones. Where compared with another copy, unresolved V genes explain less than half of these, and the others have no known cause. The DNA was the basis for D and trimming; V, J and clone size are from that table. This sample holds fewer than 200,000 clones; more than 65% were observed only once. The ten top clones hold about 6% of the sample.

Enrolling through a virtual design, the prospective study's participants ranged in age from roughly 18 to 90 years and lived across some 22 United States geographic areas. In the prospective study, cohorts were assigned on the basis of participant-reported clinical history obtained from a screening survey and a study questionnaire. Each participant in the prospective study had whole blood, serum and a nasopharyngeal or oropharyngeal swab collected by mobile phlebotomists. Over a roughly two-month period, participants in the prospective study had the option of providing additional blood draws and questionnaires. Before DNA extraction, prospective study blood samples were shipped either frozen or at room temperature. For this clone: Its binding antigen is unknown. Base-call qualities are not available, and no considerably larger clone is one nucleotide away.

The V gene is TRBV5-1 and the J gene is TRBJ2-7, with 11 middle bases fitting TRBD2. The receptor comes from a middle-aged woman with acute COVID-19. Material for sequencing was PBMCs or T cells enriched from blood (not recorded which). The nucleotides read TGCGCCAGCAGCTGGGGGACTAGCGGAGAGTCCAGGAGCTCCTACGAGCAGTACTTC. The resulting protein is CASSWGTSGESRSSYEQYF.